This T cell receptor beta chain was sequenced during a study of synovial regulatory T cells in juvenile arthritis (dated by TCRdb to the mid-2010s). For the wider study: Among the sequenced patients, three were classified as therapy-naive, methotrexate plus infliximab was given to one, methotrexate was given to about 6, and treatment information was unavailable for one. The study compared the TCRbeta CDR3 repertoires of blood iaTreg cells, other blood Treg cells and synovial fluid Treg cells taken from matched patient samples. Effector T cell subsets were also sequenced in the study cohort for comparisons, but only blood and synovial fluid Treg cells are covered by the Treg dataset alone. TCR repertoire comparisons included Treg and Teff subsets from approximately 11 JIA patients with active disease. Broad study findings and their caveats: Synovial Treg cells shared more CDR3 sequences with iaTreg cells than with other blood Treg cells; Chao-Jaccard similarity confirmed closer relation. Compared with other blood Treg cells, blood iaTreg cells had lower TCR diversity, a finding consistent with antigen-driven expansion. iaTreg TCR repertoires were found to be largely private across patients and to partially overlap with synovial Teff and blood CPL repertoires.

On this clone: Its antigen target is currently unknown.

Receptor libraries were prepared by the immunoSEQ multiplex PCR assay. TCRbeta CDR3 sequencing was carried out by Adaptive Biotechnologies. On the authors' methods: Repertoire similarity used the Chao-modified Jaccard index and median clonotype overlap from 200 random subsamples at equal sample size. The similarity analyses were run on either productive nucleotide sequences or amino acid sequences translated in silico. Hierarchical clustering with single linkage and t-SNE based on Chao-modified Jaccard distances were used to compare repertoires. After normalising for sample size, the researchers measured repertoire diversity with the Renyi index across a range of alpha values. The table comes from immuneACCESS by way of TCRdb, which keeps in-frame sequences with V and J called. Part of the clones is missing from these tables; in studies checked, under half for an unresolved V gene and the rest for unknown reasons. V and J calls and clone size are copied from that table; D and trimming were computed from the DNA. The sample table gives 9,500 to 10,000 clones. The ten largest clones capture approximately 2% of the sample.

TCR repertoire donors were approximately 11 juvenile idiopathic arthritis patients with active disease who had not reached inactive disease, 3 polyarticular and 8 oligoarticular. The TCR-sequenced patients had a median age of about 10 years (range about 2.2-22.9) and median disease duration of about 7 years (range 0.2-19.1). Samples for TCR repertoire analysis were collected at two centres in Italy. Peripheral blood mononuclear cells were isolated using a Histopaque-1077 density gradient and were cryopreserved in 90% FCS with around 10% DMSO. The germline V gene (reference sequence) yields LNHDA for CDR1 and SQIVND for CDR2. From its cysteine to its phenylalanine, the CDR3 spans 12 amino acids. This entry has no DNA.

The chain links TRBV19 with TRBJ2-1; TCRdb outputs TRBD2, but without DNA this stays unchecked. The clonotype comes from a donor aged 2-30 years with juvenile idiopathic arthritis. Material: Treg cells from blood. The intended sense of this specimen's cell subset or site label: remaining (HLA-DR-negative) circulating blood Treg cells. Here the CDR3 is given as CASNPGHNEQFF.